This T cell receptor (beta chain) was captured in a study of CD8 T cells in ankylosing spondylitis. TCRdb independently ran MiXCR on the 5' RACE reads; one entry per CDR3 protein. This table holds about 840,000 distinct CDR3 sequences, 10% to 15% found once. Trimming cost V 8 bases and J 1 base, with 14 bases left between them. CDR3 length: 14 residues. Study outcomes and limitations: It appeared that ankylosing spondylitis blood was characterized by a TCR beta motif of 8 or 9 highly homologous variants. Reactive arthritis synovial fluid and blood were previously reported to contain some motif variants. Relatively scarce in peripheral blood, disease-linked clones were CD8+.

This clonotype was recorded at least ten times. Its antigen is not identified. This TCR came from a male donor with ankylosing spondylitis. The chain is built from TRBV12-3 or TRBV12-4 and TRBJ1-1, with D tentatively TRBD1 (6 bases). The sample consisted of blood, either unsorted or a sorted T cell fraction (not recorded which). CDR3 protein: CASAAGTTNTEAFF. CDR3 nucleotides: TGTGCCAGCGCCGCCGGGACAACGAACACTGAAGCTTTCTTT.